The present T cell receptor (beta chain) was sequenced within a study of T cells in localized non-small cell lung cancer. Study conclusions and caveats: There was higher T cell clonality in uninvolved adjacent lung than in tumor, and it was highest there.

This clone was observed a few times. What it binds is not known. Data came from immunoSEQ multiplex PCR; TCRdb stores just in-frame clones and leaves some out. The sample carries roughly 71,000 clones, about 90% recorded once. The V and J ends lost 4 bases and 10 bases respectively, with 14 bases between them. CDR1 is MNHEY, CDR2 SVGAGI, per germline. The CDR3 spans 14 residues. The receptor was isolated from a male donor aged 60 or older with stage III squamous cell lung carcinoma. The chain combines TRBV6-5 with TRBJ1-6; TRBD1 is a possible D gene (5 bases). Sequencing used peripheral blood, obtained before any cancer treatment. CDR3 residues: CASSSGTYSSPLHF. The CDR3 nucleotides are TGTGCCAGCAGTTCAGGGACTTATAGCTCACCCCTCCACTTT.